The next 28 T cell receptor beta chains were all read from a single sample in a study of siplizumab effects on memory and regulatory T cells. The assay was immunoSEQ multiplex PCR, and TCRdb's table has in-frame clones only and misses some. The profile covers tens of thousands of clones, with roughly 95% appearing a single time and around 0.029% taken by the ten largest. Sequences were obtained from naive CD4+ T cells sorted from blood. The receptors come from a human donor in good health.

The chain links TRBV5-1 to TRBJ1-3; possible D gene TRBD1, 5 bases. The V end was cut by 3 bases, the J end by 4 bases, with 11 bases between. This CDR3 is 14 amino acids long. CDR1 is SGHRS and CDR2 is YFSETQ in the germline V gene. The CDR3 DNA is TGCGCCAGCAGCTCCCTGGGACGGGGAAACACCATATATTTT. This codes for CASSSLGRGNTIYF. Variable domain in full (rest from reference TRBV5-1 and TRBJ1-3): KAGVTQTPRYLIKTRGQQVTLSCSPISGHRSVSWYQQTPGQGLQFLFEYFSETQRNKGNFPGRFSGRQFSNSRSEMNVSTLELGDSALYLCASSSLGRGNTIYFGEGSWLTVV.

The CDR3 DNA reads as TGTGCCAGCAGTTGGACCGGGACTAGCTCCAATGAGCAGTTCTTC. Translation gives CASSWTGTSSNEQFF. The chain links TRBV6-6 to TRBJ2-1, with TRBD2 matching 9 bases. The CDR3 is 15 amino acids. CDR1 is MNHNY and CDR2 is SVGAGI in the germline V gene (reference sequence). The V and J ends lost 4 bases and 6 bases, in that order; junction bases with no gene match: 7.

The chain joins TRBV4-1 to TRBJ1-2, with a possible D match to TRBD1 (5 bases). The CDR3 runs to 15 residues. From germline, CDR1 is MGHRA and CDR2 YSYEKL. Trimming pared 3 bases from V and 1 base from J, leaving 12 bases between. The CDR3: CASSHTGTYNYGYTF. In DNA, the CDR3 is TGCGCCAGCAGCCACACCGGGACTTATAACTATGGCTACACCTTC.

The rearrangement links TRBV7-9 to TRBJ2-7; TRBD1 agrees at 10 bases. CDR1 is SEHNR, CDR2 FQNEAQ, per germline (reference sequence). The CDR3 is 16 amino acids. The V and J ends lost 2 bases and 5 bases, in that order; junction bases with no gene match: 9. The DNA for the CDR3 is TGTGCCAGCAGCTTAACGTTCGGACAGGGGGTCCACGAGCAGTACTTC. Its translation: CASSLTFGQGVHEQYF.

This clone was picked up one time. The chain joins TRBV7-2 to TRBJ2-3, with D unclear. V was cut by 1 base and J by 5 bases, with 4 bases left in between. Germline CDR1 reads SGHTA; CDR2 reads FQGNSA. This CDR3 has 12 amino acids. CDR3 sequence (DNA): TGTGCCAGCAGCTTAGTGGGAGATACGCAGTATTTT. Translating it yields CASSLVGDTQYF.

This sequence joins TRBV11-2 and TRBJ2-2; the D gene is possibly TRBD1 (5 bases). Germline-derived CDR1 and CDR2 are SGHAT and FQNNGV. This CDR3 comprises 15 residues. Deletions cut 3 bases from V and 7 bases from J, with 15 bases between. The CDR3 reads CASSFLTVGYGELFF. CDR3 bases: TGTGCCAGCAGCTTCTTGACAGTTGGGTACGGGGAGCTGTTTTTT.

As for this clone: The identical CDR3 is also encoded by other nucleotide sequences in the sample. This CDR3 is CASSLSGQGAYEQYF. CDR3 DNA: TGTGCCAGCAGCTTATCGGGACAGGGTGCCTACGAGCAGTACTTC. The chain has TRBV7-2 and TRBJ2-7; 9 bases fit TRBD1. V gave up 2 bases and J gave up 2 bases; unmatched junction bases: 4. Germline assignment: CDR1 SGHTA and CDR2 FQGNSA. The CDR3 runs to 15 residues.

This clone was detected only once. The chain joins TRBV9 to TRBJ2-5, with a possible D match to TRBD2 (6 bases). The CDR3 runs 13 residues. CDR1 is SGDLS and CDR2 is YYNGEE in the germline V gene. V was cut by 3 bases and J by 5 bases, with 11 bases left in between. This CDR3 reads CASSARLGETQYF. The CDR3 nucleotides read TGTGCCAGCAGCGCGAGACTAGGGGAGACCCAGTACTTC.

This chain links TRBV19 with TRBJ2-1; TRBD1 matches 7 bases. The CDR3 is 17 amino acids. The ends lost 1 base at V and 8 bases at J; junction bases unmatched: 14. Per the germline V gene, CDR1 is LNHDA and CDR2 is SQIVND (reference sequence). CDR3 region: CASSIVRGSRNSDEQFF. DNA for the CDR3: TGTGCCAGTAGTATAGTCAGGGGGAGTAGAAATAGTGATGAGCAGTTCTTC.

The V call is TRBV5-3, the J call TRBJ1-3; D might be TRBD1 (5 bases). TRBV5-3 is designated an ORF whose function remains uncertain. V was cut by 4 bases and J by 0 bases, with 11 bases left in between. This CDR3 is 15 amino acids long. CDR3 bases: TGTGCCAGAAGCCGGGACCGTGACTCTGGAAACACCATATATTTT. This sequence encodes CARSRDRDSGNTIYF.

For the CDR3, the DNA is TGTGCCAGCAGCCCAGGAAGTAGCTTGGAGACCCAGTACTTC. Translation gives CASSPGSSLETQYF. V and J are TRBV7-2 and TRBJ2-5; D is unclear. The CDR3 is made up of 14 amino acids. CDR1 SGHTA and CDR2 FQGNSA come from the germline V gene. The V gene lost 5 bases and the J gene lost 5 bases, with 15 bases spanning the gap.

This chain connects TRBV7-2 to TRBJ2-2, with 8 bases matching TRBD1. The CDR3 is 16 residues long. Germline trimming cut 5 bases from V and 6 bases from J; bases unmatched to any gene: 11. Germline V gene data show CDR1 as SGHTA and CDR2 as FQGNSA. CDR3 region: CASSTQGATKAGELFF. The CDR3, as DNA: TGTGCCAGCAGCACCCAGGGGGCCACGAAGGCCGGGGAGCTGTTTTTT.

The chain carries TRBV2 and TRBJ2-3; 9 nucleotides agree with TRBD2. This CDR3 spans 17 amino acids. Per the germline V gene, CDR1 is SNHLY and CDR2 is FYNNEI. The J segment lost 6 bases and the V segment lost 5 bases, leaving 15 bases of the junction unmatched. The CDR3 here is CASSSMGGGASEDTQYF. CDR3 DNA sequence: TGTGCCAGCAGTTCTATGGGCGGGGGGGCGTCAGAGGATACGCAGTATTTT.

The V gene is TRBV28, the J gene TRBJ2-7, with a weak D call TRBD1 (6 bases). This CDR3 is 14 amino acids long. V was trimmed by 7 bases and J by 3 bases, leaving 16 bases between them. CDR1 and CDR2 (germline): MDHEN, SYDVKM. CDR3 in amino acids: CASKDPGHNYEQYF. For the CDR3, the DNA is TGTGCCAGCAAAGACCCGGGACACAACTACGAGCAGTACTTC.

The chain has TRBV27 and TRBJ1-5; D is ambiguous. Trimming shortened V by 0 bases and J by 4 bases, and 22 bases separated the two germline ends. The CDR3 contains 19 residues. Germline loops: CDR1 MNHEY, CDR2 SMNVEV (reference sequence). The CDR3 nucleotides are TGTGCCAGCAGTTTATCACCACCCCGCCAACATGTGTTGAATCAGCCCCAGCATTTT. Protein: CASSLSPPRQHVLNQPQHF.

V gene TRBV4-3 combines with J gene TRBJ1-5; D ambiguous. This CDR3 region has 13 residues. Germline CDR1 is LGHNA and CDR2 is YSLEER. V was shortened by 0 bases and J by 6 bases, with 6 bases between the two germline ends. CDR3 coding DNA: TGCGCCAGCAGCCAAGAAAGAAGTCAGCCCCAGCATTTT. Residues: CASSQERSQPQHF.

The chain joins TRBV19 to TRBJ1-1, with TRBD1 identical over 9 bases. Per germline, CDR1 LNHDA and CDR2 SQIVND (reference sequence). V dropped 6 bases and J dropped 6; count of bases not matched to a gene: 11. CDR3 size: 15 residues. The CDR3 region has the DNA TGTGCCAGTAGGCCAGGGGACAGGGAAGGGTCTGAAGCTTTCTTT. It yields the protein CASRPGDREGSEAFF.

The chain links TRBV19 to TRBJ2-7; D might be TRBD2 (6 bases). V lost 1 base and J 5 bases, leaving 9 bases between the germline ends. Germline CDR1 reads LNHDA; CDR2 reads SQIVND (reference sequence). CDR3 length equals 13 residues. The CDR3 sequence is CASSIAWGDEQYF. The CDR3 DNA reads as TGTGCCAGTAGTATAGCCTGGGGGGACGAGCAGTACTTC.

The rearrangement uses TRBV25-1 and TRBJ2-1; D is unclear. The V gene lost 5 bases and the J gene lost 5 bases, with 4 bases spanning the gap. CDR1 and CDR2 from the germline V gene are MGHDK and SYGVNS. The length of the CDR3 is 11 residues. CDR3 protein: CASSRDNEQFF. CDR3 nucleotides: TGTGCCAGCAGTCGCGACAATGAGCAGTTCTTC.

This sequence joins TRBV10-3 and TRBJ2-3, with D perhaps given as TRBD1 or TRBD2 (5 bases each). V lost 4 bases and J lost 2, with 10 bases in between. Germline values: CDR1 ENHRY, CDR2 SYGVKD. The length of the CDR3 is 14 residues. The CDR3 here is CAISGSGTTDTQYF. The CDR3 DNA is TGTGCCATCAGTGGGTCAGGGACCACAGATACGCAGTATTTT.

The J gene is TRBJ2-1, the V gene TRBV10-3, with D tentatively TRBD1 (6 bases). This CDR3 has 15 amino acids. The V gene lost 3 bases and the J gene lost 5 bases, with 14 bases spanning the gap. Germline lookup yields CDR1 ENHRY and CDR2 SYGVKD. The CDR3 spells CAISDPLQGHNEQFF. CDR3 sequence (DNA): TGTGCCATCAGTGACCCTTTACAGGGTCACAATGAGCAGTTCTTC.

This clone occurred once. The chain couples TRBV18 to TRBJ2-7; TRBD2 aligns across 10 bases. The V gene's germline CDR1 is KGHSH and CDR2 LQKENI. The CDR3 runs 15 residues. J gave up 2 bases and V 3 bases, and 4 bases lay outside the gene matches. The CDR3 loop reads CASSPSGGDTYEQYF. The CDR3 DNA sequence: TGTGCCAGCTCACCCAGCGGGGGGGACACCTACGAGCAGTACTTC. Full variable domain (missing parts from reference TRBV18 and TRBJ2-7): NAGVMQNPRHLVRRRGQEARLRCSPMKGHSHVYWYRQLPEEGLKFMVYLQKENIIDESGMPKERFSAEFPKEGPSILRIQQVVRGDSAAYFCASSPSGGDTYEQYFGPGTRLTVT.

V gene TRBV6-6 combines with J gene TRBJ1-4; 10 nucleotides line up with TRBD1. The length of the CDR3 is 13 residues. Germline V gene sequence: CDR1 MNHNY, CDR2 SVGAGI (reference sequence). The junction had 3 bases not matched to a gene; V was cut back by 7 bases and J by 7 bases. For the CDR3, the DNA is TGTGCCAGCACGGGGACAGGGGCTGAAAAACTGTTTTTT. It encodes CASTGTGAEKLFF.

The rearrangement links TRBV5-1 to TRBJ2-1; D not certain. The germline CDR1 and CDR2 sequences are SGHRS and YFSETQ. The CDR3 is 16 residues long. V lost 4 bases, J lost 5 bases, and 19 bases lay in between. CDR3 region: CASSPSATNSNNEQFF. The CDR3 coding sequence is TGCGCCAGCAGCCCGAGTGCCACGAACTCGAACAATGAGCAGTTCTTC.

The rearrangement uses TRBV28 and TRBJ2-3; 10 positions match TRBD1. V lost 6 bases to trimming and J lost 6 bases; unmatched junction nucleotides: 9. The germline V gene encodes CDR1 MDHEN and CDR2 SYDVKM. The CDR3 is 15 residues long. The CDR3 here is CASRPPGQGIDTQYF. DNA of the CDR3: TGTGCCAGCAGACCTCCGGGACAGGGGATTGATACGCAGTATTTT.

The V gene is TRBV5-4, the J gene TRBJ2-2; D is unclear. The CDR3 is 16 residues long. Trimming cost V 0 bases and J 0 bases, with 9 bases left between them. Germline V gives CDR1 SGHNT, CDR2 YYREEE (reference sequence). The CDR3, as DNA: TGTGCCAGCAGCTTGGAGGGCCGGACGAACACCGGGGAGCTGTTTTTT. This encodes CASSLEGRTNTGELFF.

This chain links TRBV6-6 with TRBJ1-1; no clear D. Germline lookup yields CDR1 MNHNY and CDR2 SVGAGI (reference sequence). V dropped 6 bases and J dropped 0 bases, with 11 bases sitting between them. This CDR3 has 14 amino acids. The CDR3 region has the DNA TGTGCCAGCAGGTCCGGGTCCTTGAACACTGAAGCTTTCTTT. Protein sequence: CASRSGSLNTEAFF.

The V and J genes are TRBV7-2 and TRBJ2-5; 10 positions agree with TRBD2. The last part of the DNA fits TRBJ2-7 better; the J call may be wrong. The CDR3 covers 15 residues. CDR1 SGHTA and CDR2 FQGNSA come from the germline V gene. Here the CDR3 DNA reads TGTGCCAGCAGCCCGGGAGGACTAGCGGTTTACGAGCAGTACTTC. It specifies CASSPGGLAVYEQYF.